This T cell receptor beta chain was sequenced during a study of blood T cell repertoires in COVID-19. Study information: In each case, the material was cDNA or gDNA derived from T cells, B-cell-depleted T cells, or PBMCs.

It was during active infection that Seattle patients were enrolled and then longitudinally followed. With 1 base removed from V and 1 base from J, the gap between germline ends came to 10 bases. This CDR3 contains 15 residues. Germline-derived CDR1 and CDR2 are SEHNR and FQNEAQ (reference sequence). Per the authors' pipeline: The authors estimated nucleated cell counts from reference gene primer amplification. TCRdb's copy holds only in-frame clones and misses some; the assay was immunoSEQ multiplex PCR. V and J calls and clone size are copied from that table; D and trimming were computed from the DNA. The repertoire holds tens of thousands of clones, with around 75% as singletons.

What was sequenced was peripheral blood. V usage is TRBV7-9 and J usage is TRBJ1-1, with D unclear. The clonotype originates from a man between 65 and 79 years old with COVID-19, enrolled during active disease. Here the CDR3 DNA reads TGTGCCAGCAGCTTAGGGGGTAGCGAGAACACTGAAGCTTTCTTT. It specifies CASSLGGSENTEAFF. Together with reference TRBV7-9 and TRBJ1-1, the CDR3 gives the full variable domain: DTGVSQNPRHKITKRGQNVTFRCDPISEHNRLYWYRQTLGQGPEFLTYFQNEAQLEKSRLLSDRFSAERPKGSFSTLEIQRTEQGDSAMYLCASSLGGSENTEAFFGQGTRLTVV.